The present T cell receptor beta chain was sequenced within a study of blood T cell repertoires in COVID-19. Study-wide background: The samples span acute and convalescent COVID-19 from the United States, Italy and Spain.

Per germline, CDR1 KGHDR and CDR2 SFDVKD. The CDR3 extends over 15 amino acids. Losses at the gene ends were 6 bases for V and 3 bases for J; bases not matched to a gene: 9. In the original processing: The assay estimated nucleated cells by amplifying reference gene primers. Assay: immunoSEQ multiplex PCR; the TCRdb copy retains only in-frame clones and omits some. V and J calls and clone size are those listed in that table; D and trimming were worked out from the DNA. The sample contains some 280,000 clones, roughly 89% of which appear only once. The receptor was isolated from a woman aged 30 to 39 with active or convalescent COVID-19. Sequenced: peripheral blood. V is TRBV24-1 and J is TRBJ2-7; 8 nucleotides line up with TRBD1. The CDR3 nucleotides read TGTGCCACCAGTCCTGGACAGGGACGTAGCTACGAGCAGTACTTC. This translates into CATSPGQGRSYEQYF.